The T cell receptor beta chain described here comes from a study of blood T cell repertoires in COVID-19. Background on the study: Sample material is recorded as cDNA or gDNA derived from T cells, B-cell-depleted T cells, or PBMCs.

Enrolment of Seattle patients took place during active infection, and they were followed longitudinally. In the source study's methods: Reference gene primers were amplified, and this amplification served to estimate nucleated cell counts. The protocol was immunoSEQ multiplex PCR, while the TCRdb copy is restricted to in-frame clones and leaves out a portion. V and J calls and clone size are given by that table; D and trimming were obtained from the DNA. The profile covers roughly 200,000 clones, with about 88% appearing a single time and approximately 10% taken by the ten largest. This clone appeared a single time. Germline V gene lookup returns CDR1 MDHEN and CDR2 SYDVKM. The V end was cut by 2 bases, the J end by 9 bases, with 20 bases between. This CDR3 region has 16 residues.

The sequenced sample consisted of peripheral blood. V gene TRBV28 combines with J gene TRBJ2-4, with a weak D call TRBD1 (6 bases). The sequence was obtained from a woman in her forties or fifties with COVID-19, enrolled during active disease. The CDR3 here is CASSLPLTGSTSIQYF. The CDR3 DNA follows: TGTGCCAGCAGTTTACCCCTCACAGGGAGCACAAGCATTCAGTACTTC.